The T cell receptor (beta chain) under discussion was sequenced for a study of T cell changes during pregnancy in multiple sclerosis. Sequencing used immunoSEQ multiplex PCR; TCRdb keeps in-frame clones, though not all of them. Here the sample spans 55,000 to 65,000 clones, around 95% being singletons. CDR3 size: 14 residues. Germline V gene lookup returns CDR1 SNHLY and CDR2 FYNNEI. Germline trimming cut 7 bases from V and 4 bases from J; bases unmatched to any gene: 5. The V call is TRBV2, the J call TRBJ1-5; 9 bases are a match to TRBD1. The source material was CD4+ T cells from peripheral blood mononuclear cells, sampled before pregnancy. This TCR derives from a female donor with multiple sclerosis, enrolled in a pregnancy study. The CDR3 loop is CASTADRGNQPQHF. Written as DNA, the CDR3 is TGTGCCAGCACTGCTGACAGGGGGAATCAGCCCCAGCATTTT.